The T cell receptor (beta chain) under discussion was sequenced for a study of cytomegalovirus exposure and HLA in healthy donors. Study-wide findings and caveats: With high specificity and sensitivity, the classifier reportedly diagnosed cytomegalovirus status. Researchers reported that a few CMV-associated chains were confirmed in vitro as CMV antigen-specific.

This clone was detected once. The antigen is not known. The PCR employed 60 Vbeta primers together with 13 Jbeta primers. Profiled with immunoSEQ multiplex PCR; TCRdb holds only in-frame clones, not every one. The repertoire holds around 150,000 clones, with over 75% as singletons. V was clipped by 5 bases and J by 7 bases; unmatched bases: 10. Looked up from germline, CDR1 is SGHTA and CDR2 is FQGNSA. The CDR3 totals 14 residues. The TCR sequence derives from a human donor in good health. Sequenced sample: PBMCs. The rearrangement links TRBV7-2 to TRBJ1-2; 7 nucleotides match TRBD1. The CDR3 nucleotides are TGTGCCAGCAGCCCCGAAAGGGGGCGCCGTGGCTACACCTTC. It yields the protein CASSPERGRRGYTF.